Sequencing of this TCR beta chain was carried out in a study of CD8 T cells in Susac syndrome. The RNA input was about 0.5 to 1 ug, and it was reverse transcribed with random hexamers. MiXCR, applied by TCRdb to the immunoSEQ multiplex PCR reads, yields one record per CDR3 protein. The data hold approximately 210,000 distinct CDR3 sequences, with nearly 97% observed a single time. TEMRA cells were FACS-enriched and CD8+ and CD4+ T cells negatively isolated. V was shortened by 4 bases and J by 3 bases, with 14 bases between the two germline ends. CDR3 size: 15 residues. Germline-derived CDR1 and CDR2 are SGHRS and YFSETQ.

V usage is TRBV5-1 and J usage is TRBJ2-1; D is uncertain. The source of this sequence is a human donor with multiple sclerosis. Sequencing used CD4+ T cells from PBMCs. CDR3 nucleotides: TGCGCCAGCAGCCGGACCCCCGTTAGCTACAATGAGCAGTTCTTC. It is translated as CASSRTPVSYNEQFF.